This TCR beta chain was retrieved from a study of blood T cell repertoires in COVID-19. Original handling: Quantification of nucleated cells was approximated via reference gene primer amplification. Produced via immunoSEQ multiplex PCR; TCRdb's table is partial and in-frame only. Clone size and V and J calls were adopted from that table, with D and trimming inferred from the DNA. The table lists around 230,000 clones, 88% of them singletons, with 2% to 2.5% in the top ten. Trimming at V came to 4 bases and at J to 4 bases, leaving 7 bases not matched to a gene. Germline CDR1 and CDR2: KGHDR and SFDVKD. The CDR3 has 15 amino acids. The age range of participants was about 18 to 95 years, with residence in roughly 25 US areas.

Sequences were obtained from PBMCs or T cells enriched from blood (not recorded which). The chain links TRBV24-1 to TRBJ2-3; 7 bases match TRBD1. The sequence was obtained from a woman aged 40 to 49 with acute COVID-19. This chain's CDR3 is CATSETTGLSDTQYF. CDR3 nucleotides: TGTGCCACCAGTGAAACGACAGGGTTATCAGATACGCAGTATTTT.